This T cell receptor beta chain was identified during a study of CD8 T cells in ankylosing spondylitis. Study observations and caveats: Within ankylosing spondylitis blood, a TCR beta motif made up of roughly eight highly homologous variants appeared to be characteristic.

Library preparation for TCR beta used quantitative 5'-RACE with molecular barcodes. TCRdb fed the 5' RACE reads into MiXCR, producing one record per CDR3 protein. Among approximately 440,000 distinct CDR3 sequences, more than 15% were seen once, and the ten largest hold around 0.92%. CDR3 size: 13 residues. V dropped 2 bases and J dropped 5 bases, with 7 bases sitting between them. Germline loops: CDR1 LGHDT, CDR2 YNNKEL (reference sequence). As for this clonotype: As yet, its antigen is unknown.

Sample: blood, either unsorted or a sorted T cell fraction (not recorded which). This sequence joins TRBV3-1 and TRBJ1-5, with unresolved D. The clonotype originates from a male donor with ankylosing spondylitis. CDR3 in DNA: TGTGCCAGCAGCCAACATCAAGATCAGCCCCAGCATTTT. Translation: CASSQHQDQPQHF.